Presented here are 4 T cell receptor beta chains from one specimen sequenced in a study of T cell repertoires in cytomegalovirus infection. TCRdb re-derived calls from the reads in MiXCR, one entry per CDR3 protein. In the table there are some 480,000 distinct CDR3 sequences, 25% to 35% of which are singletons. The antigens of these receptors remain unknown. This material consisted of cultured PBMCs, taken from culture after CMV antigen stimulation. These receptors were obtained from a human donor in good health (CMV status not recorded). Some clones in this sample may be carry-over from other donors' samples.

This chain links TRBV27 with TRBJ1-1; D unresolved. The V gene lost 4 bases and the J gene lost 5 bases, with 17 bases spanning the gap. CDR1 and CDR2 from the germline V gene are MNHEY and SMNVEV (reference sequence). The CDR3 is 15 amino acids. The chain's CDR3 is CASSSAASARTEAFF. In DNA form, the CDR3 reads TGTGCCAGCAGTTCTGCTGCCTCGGCACGAACTGAAGCTTTCTTT.

This chain uses TRBV11-2 with TRBJ2-5; perhaps D is TRBD1 or TRBD2 (7 bases each). The CDR3 loop spans 14 amino acids. From germline, CDR1 is SGHAT and CDR2 FQNNGV. Deletions cut 4 bases from V and 5 bases from J, with 14 bases between. CDR3 in amino acids: CASSSQGGWETQYF. In DNA form, the CDR3 reads TGTGCCAGCAGCTCCCAGGGGGGGTGGGAGACCCAGTACTTC.

The chain employs TRBV12-3 or TRBV12-4 and TRBJ2-5, with 9 bases fitting TRBD1. J lost 7 bases, V lost 6 bases, and 9 bases had no gene match. The CDR3 runs 14 residues. In DNA, the CDR3 is TGTGCCAGCAGCCTCGGGACAGGGTTTGGGACCCAGTACTTC. This gives the protein CASSLGTGFGTQYF.

This clonotype was counted once. J is TRBJ2-7 and V is TRBV20-1; 11 positions match TRBD2. V lost 6 bases to trimming and J lost 0 bases; unmatched junction nucleotides: 4. The CDR3 length is 14 residues. Germline CDR1 DFQATT, CDR2 SNEGSKA (reference sequence). CDR3 sequence reads: CSATTSGSSYEQYV. The CDR3, as DNA: TGCAGTGCCACCACTAGCGGGAGCTCCTACGAGCAGTACGTC.